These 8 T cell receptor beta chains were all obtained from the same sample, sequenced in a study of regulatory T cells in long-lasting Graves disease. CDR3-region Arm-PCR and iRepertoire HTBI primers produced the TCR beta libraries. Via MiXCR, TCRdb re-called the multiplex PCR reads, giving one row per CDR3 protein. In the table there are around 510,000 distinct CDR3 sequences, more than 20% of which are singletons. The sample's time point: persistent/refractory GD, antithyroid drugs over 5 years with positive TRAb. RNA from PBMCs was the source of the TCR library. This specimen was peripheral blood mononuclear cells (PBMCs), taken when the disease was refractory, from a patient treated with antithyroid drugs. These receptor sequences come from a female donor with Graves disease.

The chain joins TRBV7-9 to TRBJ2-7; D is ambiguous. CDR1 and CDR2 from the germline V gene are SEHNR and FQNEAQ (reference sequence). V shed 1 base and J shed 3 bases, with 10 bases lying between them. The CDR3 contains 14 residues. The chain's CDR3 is CASSLVVAGYEQYF. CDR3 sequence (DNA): TGTGCCAGCAGCTTAGTGGTGGCAGGCTACGAGCAGTACTTC.

The DNA of the CDR3 is TGTGCCTGGAGCCCGACACCGAGCTCTGGAAACACCATATATTTT. This encodes CAWSPTPSSGNTIYF. The V call is TRBV30, the J call TRBJ1-3; D gene unclear. Germline values: CDR1 GTSNPN, CDR2 SVGIG (reference sequence). The length of the CDR3 is 15 residues. The V gene lost 3 bases and the J gene lost 0 bases, with 12 bases spanning the gap.

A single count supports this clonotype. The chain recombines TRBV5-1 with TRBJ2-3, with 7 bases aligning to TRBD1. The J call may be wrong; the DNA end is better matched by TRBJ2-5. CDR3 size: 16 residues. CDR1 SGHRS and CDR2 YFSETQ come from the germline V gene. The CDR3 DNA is TGCGCCAGCATGTCCTCAGGGGGTGCAGTTCGTGAGACCCAGTACTTC. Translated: CASMSSGGAVRETQYF.

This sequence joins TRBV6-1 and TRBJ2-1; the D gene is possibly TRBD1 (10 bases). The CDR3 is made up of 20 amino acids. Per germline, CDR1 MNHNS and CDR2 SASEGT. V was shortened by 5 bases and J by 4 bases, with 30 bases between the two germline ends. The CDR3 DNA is TGTGCCAGCAGTCAAACCGGGACAGGGGAATCGAGCGGGAGGTACAATGAGCAGTTCTTC. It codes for CASSQTGTGESSGRYNEQFF.

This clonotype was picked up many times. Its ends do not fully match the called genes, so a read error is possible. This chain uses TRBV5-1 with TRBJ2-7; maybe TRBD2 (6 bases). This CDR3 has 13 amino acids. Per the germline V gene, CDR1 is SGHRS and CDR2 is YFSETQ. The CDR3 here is CASSLTGVYEQYF. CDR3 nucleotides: TGTGCCAGCAGCCTCACGGGGGTCTACGAGCAGTACTTC. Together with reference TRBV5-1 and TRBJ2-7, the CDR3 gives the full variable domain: KAGVTQTPRYLIKTRGQQVTLSCSPISGHRSVSWYQQTPGQGLQFLFEYFSETQRNKGNFPGRFSGRQFSNSRSEMNVSTLELGDSALYLCASSLTGVYEQYFGPGTRLTVT.

The CDR3: CASSSMAGPHNEQFF. Here the CDR3 DNA reads TGTGCCAGCAGCTCCATGGCGGGACCACACAATGAGCAGTTCTTC. The V gene is TRBV27, the J gene TRBJ2-1; a possible D gene is TRBD2 (6 bases). The germline CDR1 and CDR2 sequences are MNHEY and SMNVEV (reference sequence). The V gene lost 6 bases and the J gene lost 5 bases, with 17 bases spanning the gap. The CDR3 is made up of 15 amino acids.

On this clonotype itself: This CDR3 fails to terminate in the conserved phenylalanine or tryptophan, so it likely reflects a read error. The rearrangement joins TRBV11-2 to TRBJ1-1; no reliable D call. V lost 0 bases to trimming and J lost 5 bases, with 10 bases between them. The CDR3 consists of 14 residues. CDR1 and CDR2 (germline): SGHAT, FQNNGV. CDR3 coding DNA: TGTGCCAGCAGCTTAGATCCCGTTCTGACTGAAGCTTTCCTT. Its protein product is CASSLDPVLTEAFL.

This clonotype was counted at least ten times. In nucleotides, the CDR3 is TGTGCCAGCAGCCACGGACAGCCTGGAAACACCATATATTTT. This translates into CASSHGQPGNTIYF. The chain carries TRBV3-1 and TRBJ1-3; possible D gene TRBD1, 6 bases. The CDR3 contains 14 residues. Per germline, CDR1 LGHDT and CDR2 YNNKEL (reference sequence). Trimming removed 3 bases at V and 2 bases at J, with 8 bases between.